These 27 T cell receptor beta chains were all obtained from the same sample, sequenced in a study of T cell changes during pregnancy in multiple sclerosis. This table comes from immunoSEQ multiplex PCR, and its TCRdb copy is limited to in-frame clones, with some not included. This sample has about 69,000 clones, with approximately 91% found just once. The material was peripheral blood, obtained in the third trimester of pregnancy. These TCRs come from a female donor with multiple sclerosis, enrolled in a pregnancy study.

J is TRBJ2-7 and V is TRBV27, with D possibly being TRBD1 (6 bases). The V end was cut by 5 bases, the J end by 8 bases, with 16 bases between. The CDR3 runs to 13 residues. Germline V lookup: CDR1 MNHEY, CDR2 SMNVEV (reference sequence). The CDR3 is CASSPTNRAKQYF. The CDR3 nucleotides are TGTGCCAGCAGTCCTACAAACAGGGCGAAGCAGTACTTC.

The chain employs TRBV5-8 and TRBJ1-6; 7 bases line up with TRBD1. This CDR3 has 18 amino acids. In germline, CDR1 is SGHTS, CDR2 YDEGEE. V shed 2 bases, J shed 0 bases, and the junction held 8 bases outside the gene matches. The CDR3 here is CASSFDREAYSYNSPLHF. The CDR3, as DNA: TGTGCCAGCAGCTTCGACAGGGAGGCCTACTCCTATAATTCACCCCTCCACTTT.

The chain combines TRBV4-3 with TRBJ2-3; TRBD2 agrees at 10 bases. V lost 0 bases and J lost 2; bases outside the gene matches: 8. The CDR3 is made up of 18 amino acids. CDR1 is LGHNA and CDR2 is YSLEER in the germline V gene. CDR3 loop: CASSQDHKAGGYTDTQYF. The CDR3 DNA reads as TGCGCCAGCAGCCAAGATCACAAAGCGGGGGGGTACACAGATACGCAGTATTTT.

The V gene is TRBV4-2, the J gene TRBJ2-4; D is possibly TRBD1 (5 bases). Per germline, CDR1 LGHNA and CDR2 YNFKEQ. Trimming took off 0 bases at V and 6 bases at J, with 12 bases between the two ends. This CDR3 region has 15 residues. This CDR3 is CASSQDRPGLNIQYF. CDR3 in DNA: TGTGCCAGCAGCCAAGATCGACCAGGGCTAAACATTCAGTACTTC.

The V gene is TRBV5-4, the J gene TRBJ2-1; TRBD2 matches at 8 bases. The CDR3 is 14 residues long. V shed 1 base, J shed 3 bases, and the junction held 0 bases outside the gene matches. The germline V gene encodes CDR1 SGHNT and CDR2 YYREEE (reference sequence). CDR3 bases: TGTGCCAGCAGCTTGACTAGCGGCTACAATGAGCAGTTCTTC. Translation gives CASSLTSGYNEQFF. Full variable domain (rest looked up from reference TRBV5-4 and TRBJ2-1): ETGVTQSPTHLIKTRGQQVTLRCSSQSGHNTVSWYQQALGQGPQFIFQYYREEENGRGNFPPRFSGLQFPNYSSELNVNALELDDSALYLCASSLTSGYNEQFFGPGTRLTVL.

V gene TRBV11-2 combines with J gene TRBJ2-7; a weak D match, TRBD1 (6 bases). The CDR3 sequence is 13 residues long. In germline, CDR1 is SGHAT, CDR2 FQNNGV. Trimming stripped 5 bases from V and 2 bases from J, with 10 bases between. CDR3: CASSNGQPYEQYF. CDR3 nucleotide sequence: TGTGCCAGCAGCAACGGACAGCCCTACGAGCAGTACTTC.

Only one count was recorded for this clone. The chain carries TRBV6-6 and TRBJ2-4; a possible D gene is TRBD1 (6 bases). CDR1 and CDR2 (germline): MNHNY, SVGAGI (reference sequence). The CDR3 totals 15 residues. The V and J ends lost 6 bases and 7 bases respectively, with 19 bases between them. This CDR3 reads CASSPTGKHVNIQYF. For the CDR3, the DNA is TGTGCCAGCAGCCCAACAGGGAAACACGTGAACATTCAGTACTTC.

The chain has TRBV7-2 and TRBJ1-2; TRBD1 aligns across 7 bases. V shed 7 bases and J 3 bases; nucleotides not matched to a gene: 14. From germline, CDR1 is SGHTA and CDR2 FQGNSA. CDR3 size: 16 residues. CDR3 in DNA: TGTGCCAGCAACCTACTACCTGGGCAGGGGGACTATGGCTACACCTTC. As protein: CASNLLPGQGDYGYTF.

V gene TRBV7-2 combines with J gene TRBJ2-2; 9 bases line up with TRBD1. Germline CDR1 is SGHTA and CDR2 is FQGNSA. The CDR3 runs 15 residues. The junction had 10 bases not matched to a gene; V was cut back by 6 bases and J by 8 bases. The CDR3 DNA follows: TGTGCCAGCAGTCCCGGGACAGGGAGGTGGGGGGAGCTGTTTTTT. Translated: CASSPGTGRWGELFF.

In DNA form, the CDR3 reads TGTGCCAGCAGCGTAGCCCCGACAGGGTTGGAGACCCAGTACTTC. It codes for CASSVAPTGLETQYF. The chain combines TRBV9 with TRBJ2-5; 7 nucleotides line up with TRBD1. V lost 0 bases and J lost 5; bases outside the gene matches: 7. Germline V gene lookup returns CDR1 SGDLS and CDR2 YYNGEE. CDR3 length: 15 residues.

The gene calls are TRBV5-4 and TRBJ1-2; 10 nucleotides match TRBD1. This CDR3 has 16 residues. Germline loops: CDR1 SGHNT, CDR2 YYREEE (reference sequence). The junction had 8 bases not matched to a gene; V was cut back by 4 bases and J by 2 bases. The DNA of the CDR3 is TGTGCCAGCAGCCACCACCGGGACAGGGGCAACTATGGCTACACCTTC. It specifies CASSHHRDRGNYGYTF.

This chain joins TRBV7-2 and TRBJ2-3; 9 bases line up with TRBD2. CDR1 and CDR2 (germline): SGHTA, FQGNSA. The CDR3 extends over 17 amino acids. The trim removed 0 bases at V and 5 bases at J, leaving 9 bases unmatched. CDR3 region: CASSLALRAGGQDTQYF. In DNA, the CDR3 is TGTGCCAGCAGCTTAGCGCTACGGGCGGGGGGGCAAGATACGCAGTATTTT.

The CDR3 region is CASSITGAGNTIYF. The DNA of the CDR3 is TGCGCCAGCAGCATAACAGGGGCTGGAAACACCATATATTTT. The rearrangement joins TRBV5-1 to TRBJ1-3, with 7 bases fitting TRBD1. The CDR3 runs 14 residues. Germline values: CDR1 SGHRS, CDR2 YFSETQ. V shed 4 bases and J 2 bases; nucleotides not matched to a gene: 3.

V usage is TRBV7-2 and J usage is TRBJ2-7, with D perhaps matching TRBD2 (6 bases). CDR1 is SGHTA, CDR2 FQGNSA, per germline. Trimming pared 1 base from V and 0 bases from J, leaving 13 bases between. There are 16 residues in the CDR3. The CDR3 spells CASSLVEAGLSYEQYF. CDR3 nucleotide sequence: TGTGCCAGCAGCTTAGTAGAAGCGGGCCTCTCCTACGAGCAGTACTTC.

The CDR3 loop is CAWGTSAGTQYF. Written as DNA, the CDR3 is TGTGCCTGGGGGACTAGCGCGGGGACCCAGTACTTC. The V gene is TRBV30, the J gene TRBJ2-5; 10 bases agree with TRBD2. The germline gives CDR1 GTSNPN, CDR2 SVGIG (reference sequence). The CDR3 spans 12 residues. Unmatched junction bases numbered 4, after V lost 5 bases and J lost 7 bases.

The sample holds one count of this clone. DNA of the CDR3: TGTGCCAGCAGTTTACGCTCAGAATGGAACACTGAAGCTTTCTTT. This codes for CASSLRSEWNTEAFF. The chain recombines TRBV28 with TRBJ1-1; D is unclear. The V end was cut by 2 bases, the J end by 1 base, with 11 bases between. This CDR3 has 15 amino acids. In germline, CDR1 is MDHEN, CDR2 SYDVKM.

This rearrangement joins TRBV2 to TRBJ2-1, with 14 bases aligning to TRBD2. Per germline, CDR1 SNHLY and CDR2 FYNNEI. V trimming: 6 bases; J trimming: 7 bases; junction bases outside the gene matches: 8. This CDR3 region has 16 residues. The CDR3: CASSLTGTSGGNEQFF. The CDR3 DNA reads TGTGCCAGCAGCCTCACCGGGACTAGCGGGGGTAATGAGCAGTTCTTC.

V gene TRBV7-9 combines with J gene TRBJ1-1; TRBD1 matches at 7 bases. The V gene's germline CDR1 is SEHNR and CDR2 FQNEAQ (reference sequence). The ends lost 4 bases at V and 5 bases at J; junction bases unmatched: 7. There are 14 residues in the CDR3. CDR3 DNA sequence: TGTGCCAGCAGCTACCTACAGGGGAAAACTGAAGCTTTCTTT. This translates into CASSYLQGKTEAFF.

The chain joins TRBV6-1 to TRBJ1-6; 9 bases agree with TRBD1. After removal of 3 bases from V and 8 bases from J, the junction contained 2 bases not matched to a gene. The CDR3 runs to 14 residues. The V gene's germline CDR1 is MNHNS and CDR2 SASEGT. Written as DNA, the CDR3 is TGTGCCAGCAGTGAGCGGGACAGGGATTCACCCCTCCACTTT. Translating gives CASSERDRDSPLHF.

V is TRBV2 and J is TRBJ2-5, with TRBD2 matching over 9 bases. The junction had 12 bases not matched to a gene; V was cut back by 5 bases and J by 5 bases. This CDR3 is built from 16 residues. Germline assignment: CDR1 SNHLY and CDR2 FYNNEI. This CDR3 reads CASSLFGGGAGETQYF. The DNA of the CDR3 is TGTGCCAGCAGTCTTTTCGGCGGGGGGGCAGGGGAGACCCAGTACTTC.

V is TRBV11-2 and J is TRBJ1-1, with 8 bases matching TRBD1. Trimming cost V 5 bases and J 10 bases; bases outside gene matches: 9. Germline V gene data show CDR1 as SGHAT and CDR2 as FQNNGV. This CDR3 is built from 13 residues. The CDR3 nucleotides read TGTGCCAGCAGCCCGGACAGGGCCCTTGGAGCTTTCTTT. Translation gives CASSPDRALGAFF.

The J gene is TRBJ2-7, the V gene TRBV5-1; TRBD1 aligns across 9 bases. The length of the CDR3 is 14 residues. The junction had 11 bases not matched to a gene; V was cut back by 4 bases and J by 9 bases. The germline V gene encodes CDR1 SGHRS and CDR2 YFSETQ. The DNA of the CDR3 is TGCGCCAGCAGCGAACCGGGACAGGGAACGGCGCAGTACTTC. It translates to CASSEPGQGTAQYF. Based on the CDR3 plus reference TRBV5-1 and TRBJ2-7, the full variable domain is KAGVTQTPRYLIKTRGQQVTLSCSPISGHRSVSWYQQTPGQGLQFLFEYFSETQRNKGNFPGRFSGRQFSNSRSEMNVSTLELGDSALYLCASSEPGQGTAQYFGPGTRLTVT.

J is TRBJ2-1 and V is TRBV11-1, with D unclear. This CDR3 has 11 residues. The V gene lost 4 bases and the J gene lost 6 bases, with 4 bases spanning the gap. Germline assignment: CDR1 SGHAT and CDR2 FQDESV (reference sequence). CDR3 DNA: TGTGCCAGCAGCTACAGCAATGAGCAGTTCTTC. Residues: CASSYSNEQFF. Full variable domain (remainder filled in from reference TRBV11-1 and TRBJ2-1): EAEVAQSPRYKITEKSQAVAFWCDPISGHATLYWYRQILGQGPELLVQFQDESVVDDSQLPKDRFSAERLKGVDSTLKIQPAELGDSAMYLCASSYSNEQFFGPGTRLTVL.

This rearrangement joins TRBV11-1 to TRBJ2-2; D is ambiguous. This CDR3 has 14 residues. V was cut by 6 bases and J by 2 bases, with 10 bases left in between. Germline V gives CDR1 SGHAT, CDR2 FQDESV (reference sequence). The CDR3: CASSSVLNTGELFF. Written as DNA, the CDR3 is TGTGCCAGCAGTTCGGTCCTTAACACCGGGGAGCTGTTTTTT.

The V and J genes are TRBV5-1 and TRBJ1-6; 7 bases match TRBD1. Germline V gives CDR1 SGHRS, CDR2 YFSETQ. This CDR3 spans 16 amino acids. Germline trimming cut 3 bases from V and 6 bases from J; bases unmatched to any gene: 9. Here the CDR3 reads CASSSETTGSNSPLHF. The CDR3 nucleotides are TGCGCCAGCAGCTCTGAGACGACAGGGTCTAATTCACCCCTCCACTTT.

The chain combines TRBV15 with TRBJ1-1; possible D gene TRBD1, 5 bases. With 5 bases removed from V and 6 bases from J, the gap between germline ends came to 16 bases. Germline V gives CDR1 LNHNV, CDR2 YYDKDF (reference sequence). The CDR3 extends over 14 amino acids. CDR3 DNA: TGTGCCACCAGCGGGGGGGTCCACTGGGCTGAAGCTTTCTTT. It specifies CATSGGVHWAEAFF.

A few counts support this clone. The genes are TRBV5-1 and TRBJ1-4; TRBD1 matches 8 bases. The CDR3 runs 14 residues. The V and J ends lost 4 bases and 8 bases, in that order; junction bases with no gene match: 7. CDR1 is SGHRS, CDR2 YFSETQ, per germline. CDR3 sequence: CASSLGQGREKLFF. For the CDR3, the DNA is TGCGCCAGCAGCCTTGGACAGGGACGGGAAAAACTGTTTTTT.